Each of the 27 T cell receptor beta chains below was sequenced from the same sample in a study of blood T cell repertoires in COVID-19. Measured with immunoSEQ multiplex PCR; TCRdb has only the in-frame clones, and not every one. Here the sample spans about 160,000 clones, over 85% being singletons. The material sequenced was peripheral blood. These receptors were collected from a man aged 55 to 70 with active or convalescent COVID-19.

The CDR3 sequence is CASSAGTGGRNEQFF. The CDR3 region has the DNA TGTGCCAGCAGCGCGGGGACAGGGGGGAGGAATGAGCAGTTCTTC. V gene TRBV21-1 combines with J gene TRBJ2-1; the tabulated D call, TRBD1, remains unverified against the DNA. TRBV21-1 has pseudogene status. This CDR3 has 15 amino acids.

This sequence joins TRBV25-1 and TRBJ1-2; 8 positions agree with TRBD1. Per germline, CDR1 MGHDK and CDR2 SYGVNS. The CDR3 loop spans 15 amino acids. V trimming: 4 bases; J trimming: 4 bases; junction bases outside the gene matches: 8. The CDR3 DNA is TGTGCCAGCAGTGGGACAGGGCGTGAGTCCTATGGCTACACCTTC. This sequence encodes CASSGTGRESYGYTF.

The chain is built from TRBV19 and TRBJ1-1; maybe TRBD1 (5 bases). CDR1 and CDR2 (germline): LNHDA, SQIVND (reference sequence). With 5 bases removed from V and 11 bases from J, the gap between germline ends came to 15 bases. The CDR3 runs to 12 residues. The CDR3 is CASSPAGHEAFF. DNA of the CDR3: TGTGCCAGTAGTCCAGCGGGGCACGAGGCTTTCTTT.

The chain carries TRBV28 and TRBJ2-1; TRBD1 aligns across 7 bases. Germline V lookup: CDR1 MDHEN, CDR2 SYDVKM. V lost 3 bases to trimming and J lost 9 bases; unmatched junction nucleotides: 14. This CDR3 is 16 amino acids long. The CDR3: CASSFSGRDRAAEQFF. The DNA for the CDR3 is TGTGCCAGCAGTTTTTCCGGCAGGGACAGAGCCGCTGAGCAGTTCTTC.

The rearrangement links TRBV18 to TRBJ1-1; 10 nucleotides match TRBD1. Per germline, CDR1 KGHSH and CDR2 LQKENI. CDR3 length: 14 amino acids. With V trimmed by 3 bases and J by 3 bases, 1 base remained unmatched. CDR3 protein: CASSPGTGDTEAFF. In DNA form, the CDR3 reads TGTGCCAGCTCACCCGGGACAGGGGACACTGAAGCTTTCTTT.

The table lists this clone with a few counts. DNA for the CDR3: TGTGCCAGCAGTTGGACAGGTAGCAATCAGCCCCAGCATTTT. Translated, it gives CASSWTGSNQPQHF. V and J are TRBV6-2 or TRBV6-3 and TRBJ1-5; 7 bases are a match to TRBD1. V dropped 4 bases and J dropped 0; count of bases not matched to a gene: 0. This CDR3 contains 14 residues. In germline, CDR1 is MNHEY, CDR2 SVGEGT.

The V and J genes are TRBV6-5 and TRBJ2-2; 10 bases fit TRBD1. Germline V lookup: CDR1 MNHEY, CDR2 SVGAGI. The CDR3 has 15 residues. J was trimmed by 7 bases and V by 5 bases; bases with no gene match: 7. Here the CDR3 reads CASSTRQGAGGELFF. CDR3 in DNA: TGTGCCAGCAGTACCAGACAGGGGGCCGGCGGGGAGCTGTTTTTT.

This clone was seen just once. The genes are TRBV6-5 and TRBJ1-3; the match to TRBD1 covers 7 bases. From germline, CDR1 is MNHEY and CDR2 SVGAGI. Trimming removed 6 bases from V and 6 bases from J; junction bases left unmatched: 5. The CDR3 has 13 residues. CDR3 protein: CASRTGIINTIYF. Here the CDR3 DNA reads TGTGCCAGCAGGACAGGGATTATAAACACCATATATTTT.

This chain connects TRBV7-6 to TRBJ2-2; perhaps TRBD2 as D (5 bases). This CDR3 comprises 14 residues. The V end was cut by 1 base, the J end by 4 bases, with 7 bases between. Per germline, CDR1 SGHVS and CDR2 FNYEAQ. CDR3 protein: CASSLGLSTGELFF. For the CDR3, the DNA is TGTGCCAGCAGCTTAGGACTATCCACCGGGGAGCTGTTTTTT.

This chain uses TRBV5-5 with TRBJ2-7; TRBD2 matches at 11 bases. The germline gives CDR1 SGHKS, CDR2 YYEKEE (reference sequence). Trimming removed 0 bases from V and 2 bases from J; junction bases left unmatched: 7. The CDR3 contains 17 residues. The CDR3 sequence is CASSLESGTSGTYEQYF. The CDR3 DNA is TGTGCCAGCAGCTTGGAATCCGGGACTAGCGGCACCTACGAGCAGTACTTC.

The V and J genes are TRBV11-3 and TRBJ2-6, with D maybe TRBD1 (5 bases). V gave up 4 bases and J gave up 1 base, with 8 bases separating them. Germline V gives CDR1 SGHNT, CDR2 YENEEA. This CDR3 has 15 amino acids. The CDR3 sequence: CASSSSGSGANVLTF. DNA of the CDR3: TGTGCCAGCAGCTCGTCAGGGTCTGGGGCCAACGTCCTGACTTTC.

V and J are TRBV18 and TRBJ1-2, with 7 positions matching TRBD1. V lost 3 bases, J lost 4 bases, and 5 bases stayed unmatched. In germline, CDR1 is KGHSH, CDR2 LQKENI. This CDR3 has 14 residues. CDR3 loop: CASSPTGFGYGYTF. DNA of the CDR3: TGTGCCAGCTCACCGACAGGGTTTGGCTATGGCTACACCTTC.

CDR3 nucleotides: TGTGCCAGCAGCCCAGAATATGGCTACACCTTC. Protein: CASSPEYGYTF. The chain carries TRBV5-8 and TRBJ1-2; D gene uncertain. Germline V gene data show CDR1 as SGHTS and CDR2 as YDEGEE. Trimming pared 4 bases from V and 5 bases from J, leaving 6 bases between. CDR3 length: 11 residues.

The CDR3 region has the DNA TGTGCCAGCAGCTTAGCGCGGGGTAGCGGGGTAGATACGCAGTATTTT. As protein: CASSLARGSGVDTQYF. The chain recombines TRBV7-9 with TRBJ2-3; 8 bases map to TRBD2. The germline V gene encodes CDR1 SEHNR and CDR2 FQNEAQ (reference sequence). The CDR3 length is 16 residues. After removal of 0 bases from V and 5 bases from J, the junction contained 7 bases not matched to a gene.

This clone has only a few counts. The CDR3 is CASSSGDSLEAFF. The CDR3 DNA reads TGTGCCAGCAGTTCGGGGGACAGTCTTGAAGCTTTCTTT. This sequence joins TRBV6-5 and TRBJ1-1, with 7 bases fitting TRBD1. Trimming cost V 4 bases and J 7 bases; bases outside gene matches: 6. Germline-derived CDR1 and CDR2 are MNHEY and SVGAGI. This CDR3 is 13 amino acids long.

The chain employs TRBV3-1 (or the pseudogene TRBV3-2) and TRBJ2-5; 12 bases map to TRBD2. V gave up 1 base and J gave up 4 bases; unmatched junction bases: 13. This CDR3 has 19 residues. From germline, CDR1 is LGHDT and CDR2 YNNKEL (reference sequence). The CDR3 region is CASSQVFILAGGRRETQYF. The CDR3 nucleotides read TGTGCCAGCAGCCAAGTCTTCATTCTAGCGGGGGGGCGTCGAGAGACCCAGTACTTC.

This CDR3 reads CASSPGPGTIAKNIQYF. CDR3 sequence (DNA): TGCGCCAGCAGTCCCGGGCCAGGGACTATAGCCAAAAACATTCAGTACTTC. The genes are TRBV23-1 and TRBJ2-4; 7 bases are a match to TRBD2. Being an ORF, TRBV23-1 has a function that is uncertain. Unmatched junction bases numbered 9, after V lost 4 bases and J lost 0 bases. The CDR3 is 17 amino acids.

The chain combines TRBV29-1 with TRBJ2-1, with 9 nucleotides matching TRBD1. The CDR3 has 14 residues. V was clipped by 7 bases and J by 7 bases; unmatched bases: 11. CDR1 is SQVTM and CDR2 is ANQGSEA in the germline V gene. The CDR3 DNA is TGCAGCGCCTCCCGGGACAGGGTGCGAAATGAGCAGTTCTTC. This encodes CSASRDRVRNEQFF.

V usage is TRBV6-5 and J usage is TRBJ1-5; a possible D gene is TRBD1 (6 bases). V was clipped by 3 bases and J by 5 bases, with 11 bases between them. The CDR3 covers 14 residues. Germline V gives CDR1 MNHEY, CDR2 SVGAGI. The CDR3, as DNA: TGTGCCAGCAGTTATTTGGGGGCCCATCAGCCCCAGCATTTT. Its protein is CASSYLGAHQPQHF.

The gene calls are TRBV7-9 and TRBJ2-7; 10 bases line up with TRBD1. CDR3 length: 16 amino acids. V lost 2 bases, J lost 7 bases, and 11 bases stayed unmatched. CDR1 is SEHNR and CDR2 is FQNEAQ in the germline V gene (reference sequence). This CDR3 reads CASSLWSGTGVKEQYF. DNA for the CDR3: TGTGCCAGCAGCTTATGGTCCGGGACAGGGGTTAAGGAGCAGTACTTC.

The V call is TRBV5-1, the J call TRBJ1-6; D unresolved. V lost 2 bases to trimming and J lost 5 bases, with 11 bases between them. The germline V gene encodes CDR1 SGHRS and CDR2 YFSETQ. The CDR3 is 15 residues long. CDR3 region: CASSLGDGDNSPLHF. CDR3 sequence (DNA): TGCGCCAGCAGCTTAGGAGACGGAGATAATTCACCCCTCCACTTT.

The CDR3: CASSGGAEAFF. CDR3 in DNA: TGCGCCAGCAGTGGGGGGGCTGAAGCTTTCTTT. This sequence joins TRBV10-2 and TRBJ1-1, with a weak D call TRBD1 (5 bases). There are 11 residues in the CDR3. Deletions cut 4 bases from V and 6 bases from J, with 6 bases between. Germline values: CDR1 WSHSY, CDR2 SAAADI.

The chain couples TRBV12-3 or TRBV12-4 to TRBJ1-2, with 7 bases fitting TRBD1. This CDR3 has 12 amino acids. Losses at the gene ends were 2 bases for V and 7 bases for J; bases not matched to a gene: 1. The CDR3 loop is CASSLSGGGYTF. The DNA for the CDR3 is TGTGCCAGCAGTTTATCAGGGGGTGGCTACACCTTC.

This chain joins TRBV18 and TRBJ1-4, with D maybe TRBD1 (5 bases). The CDR3 contains 14 residues. CDR1 and CDR2 (germline): KGHSH, LQKENI. The V and J ends lost 3 bases and 5 bases respectively, with 10 bases between them. The CDR3: CASSPLTENEKLFF. Written as DNA, the CDR3 is TGTGCCAGCTCACCGCTGACAGAAAATGAAAAACTGTTTTTT.

The chain is built from TRBV19 and TRBJ1-1, with D tentatively TRBD1 (6 bases). The V end was cut by 3 bases, the J end by 9 bases, with 17 bases between. CDR1 LNHDA and CDR2 SQIVND come from the germline V gene (reference sequence). This CDR3 region has 14 residues. In nucleotides, the CDR3 is TGTGCCAGTAGTATTTCCTATACAGGGAGTCAAGCTTTCTTT. Protein sequence: CASSISYTGSQAFF.

The chain has TRBV6-6 and TRBJ2-3; 13 bases align to TRBD2. The V segment lost 5 bases and the J segment 5 bases; nucleotides outside the gene matches: 13. This CDR3 is 18 amino acids long. Germline assignment: CDR1 MNHNY and CDR2 SVGAGI (reference sequence). The CDR3 coding sequence is TGTGCCAGCAGTCAGACTAGCGGGGGGCCCGCGCGAGGAGATACGCAGTATTTT. This translates into CASSQTSGGPARGDTQYF.

The V and J genes are TRBV19 and TRBJ2-1; a weak D match, TRBD2 (6 bases). Trimming pared 8 bases from V and 7 bases from J, leaving 15 bases between. Germline assignment: CDR1 LNHDA and CDR2 SQIVND (reference sequence). This CDR3 has 13 amino acids. The DNA of the CDR3 is TGTGCCAGTGAGGTGGGCGGGATAAATGAGCAGTTCTTC. Protein: CASEVGGINEQFF.